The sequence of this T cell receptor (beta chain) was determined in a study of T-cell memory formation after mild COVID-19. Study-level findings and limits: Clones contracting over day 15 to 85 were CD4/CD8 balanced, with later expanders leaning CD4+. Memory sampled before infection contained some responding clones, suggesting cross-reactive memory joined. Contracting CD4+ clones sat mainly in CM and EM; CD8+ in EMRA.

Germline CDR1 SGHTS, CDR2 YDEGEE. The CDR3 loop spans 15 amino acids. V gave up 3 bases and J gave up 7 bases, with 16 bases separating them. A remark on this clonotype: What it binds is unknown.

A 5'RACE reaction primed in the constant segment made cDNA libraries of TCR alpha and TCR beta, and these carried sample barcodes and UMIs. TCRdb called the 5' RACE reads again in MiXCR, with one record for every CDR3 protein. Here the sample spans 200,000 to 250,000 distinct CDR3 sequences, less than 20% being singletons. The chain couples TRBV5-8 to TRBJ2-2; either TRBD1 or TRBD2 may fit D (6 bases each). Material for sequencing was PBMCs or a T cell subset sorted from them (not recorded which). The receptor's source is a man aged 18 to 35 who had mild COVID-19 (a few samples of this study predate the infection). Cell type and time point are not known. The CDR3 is CASSWRDSRGGELFF. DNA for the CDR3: TGTGCCAGCAGCTGGCGGGACTCCAGGGGCGGGGAGCTGTTTTTT.